The clone carrying this T cell receptor (beta chain) was seen ten or more times. What it binds is unknown. The data stem from a study of T-cell reconstitution after alpha-beta-depleted transplantation in children. General observations from the study: From newly produced T cells came most of the T-cell counts and diversity one year after transplant.

Deletions cut 5 bases from V and 2 bases from J, with 11 bases between. The CDR3 has 14 residues. The germline V gene has CDR1 KGHSH and CDR2 LQKENI. Unique molecular identifiers were incorporated into the prepared TCRbeta library. One entry per CDR3 protein, called by TCRdb with MiXCR from the PCR reads. The sample contains 600,000 to 700,000 distinct CDR3 sequences, around 13% of which appear only once. The J gene is TRBJ2-3, the V gene TRBV18; perhaps TRBD1 as D (7 bases). The origin of this receptor is a girl aged 2-10 years with congenital amegakaryocytic thrombocytopenia, due to receive a stem cell transplant. This specimen was PBMCs, taken before TCRalphabeta/CD19-depleted stem cell transplant. In DNA form, the CDR3 reads TGTGCCAGCTCAGGAGGGACAGACACAGATACGCAGTATTTT. Amino acids: CASSGGTDTDTQYF.